This T cell receptor (beta chain) was sequenced during a study of T cells after yellow fever vaccination. General study findings and limits: Contamination by abundant bulk-population clonotypes could be present in FACS-sorted repertoires. Booster samples showed a return of most primary-vaccination clones (under 97% CD4, over 70% CD8).

This clonotype was seen at least ten times. Its antigen is not identified. V lost 7 bases, J lost 5 bases, and 2 bases stayed unmatched. CDR3 size: 12 residues. Germline CDR1 SGDLS, CDR2 YYNGEE. One entry per CDR3 protein, called by TCRdb with MiXCR from the 5' RACE reads. The table records a few hundred thousand distinct CDR3 sequences, over 5% of them present only once. The receptor's source is a man aged 25 to 40 who received the YFV17D yellow fever vaccine. This sample comprised PBMCs, obtained 5 days after the yellow fever booster vaccination. The V and J genes are TRBV9 and TRBJ2-5, with 10 nucleotides matching TRBD2. CDR3 in DNA: TGTGCCAGCTCTAGCGGGAGCGAGACCCAGTACTTC. It translates to CASSSGSETQYF.